These T cell receptor beta chains were read from a single sample in a study of T cells in tumors and immune-related adverse events. Sequencing was performed with immunoSEQ multiplex PCR; in TCRdb, only in-frame clones are kept and a portion is missing. The table lists roughly 23,000 clones, 75% to 95% of them singletons. This specimen consisted of lymph node tissue, obtained from a patient treated with anti-PD-1 therapy. All receptors derive from a female donor with metastatic renal cell carcinoma. CDR3s include the opening cysteine and the closing phenylalanine or tryptophan.

j_gene: TRBJ2-5
v_gene: TRBV5-1
CDR3aa: CASSPGLAGAGGETQYF

j_gene: TRBJ2-1
v_gene: TRBV7-6
CDR3aa: CASSQLWGGDNEQFF

j_gene: TRBJ1-5
v_gene: TRBV15
CDR3aa: CATSTGGQPQHF

j_gene: TRBJ1-2
v_gene: TRBV5-8
CDR3aa: CASTGTGGSGYTF

j_gene: TRBJ1-2
v_gene: TRBV18
CDR3aa: CASSPTELYGYTF

j_gene: TRBJ1-5
v_gene: TRBV19
CDR3aa: CASSTAARWEQPQHF

j_gene: TRBJ2-3
v_gene: TRBV5-1
CDR3aa: CASSTGAGTSTDTQYF

j_gene: TRBJ1-5
v_gene: TRBV7-2
CDR3aa: CASSLAGDQPQHF

j_gene: TRBJ2-7
v_gene: TRBV19
CDR3aa: CASKGTGASYEQYF

j_gene: TRBJ1-1
v_gene: TRBV10-3
CDR3aa: CAISVDRFMNTEAFF

j_gene: TRBJ2-3
v_gene: TRBV4-1
CDR3aa: CASSLQLAGGDTQYF

j_gene: TRBJ2-6
v_gene: TRBV19
CDR3aa: CASRTGTGDPGANVLTF

j_gene: TRBJ2-3
v_gene: TRBV5-1
CDR3aa: CASSLAERGQQYF

j_gene: TRBJ1-2
v_gene: TRBV15
CDR3aa: CATSRDGVGGKNYGYTF

j_gene: TRBJ2-5
v_gene: TRBV7-9
CDR3aa: CASSLGQQETQYF

j_gene: TRBJ2-3
v_gene: TRBV9
CDR3aa: CASSVAGAQISSQDTQYF

j_gene: TRBJ2-1
v_gene: TRBV14
CDR3aa: CASSHQIAEQFF

j_gene: TRBJ2-3
v_gene: TRBV5-1
CDR3aa: CASSAGLAEYTDTQYF

j_gene: TRBJ2-3
v_gene: TRBV19
CDR3aa: CASSIGALDLTDTQYF

j_gene: TRBJ1-5
v_gene: TRBV29-1
CDR3aa: CSAQNSGTGDNQPQHF

j_gene: TRBJ1-4
v_gene: TRBV4-3
CDR3aa: CASSHIVPGGAEKLFF

j_gene: TRBJ2-3
v_gene: TRBV5-1
CDR3aa: CASSLSPSPSTDTQYF

j_gene: TRBJ1-2
v_gene: TRBV2
CDR3aa: CASSQQGNEYGYTF

j_gene: TRBJ2-3
v_gene: TRBV6-6
CDR3aa: CASRSAAVLADTQYF

j_gene: TRBJ1-4
v_gene: TRBV28
CDR3aa: CASTVHGEKLFF

j_gene: TRBJ1-3
v_gene: TRBV5-1
CDR3aa: CASSSRQVTTGNTIYF

j_gene: TRBJ1-1
v_gene: TRBV7-6
CDR3aa: CASSQDLNTEAFF

j_gene: TRBJ1-1
v_gene: TRBV5-1
CDR3aa: CASSTGGGSTEAFF

j_gene: TRBJ2-1
v_gene: TRBV29-1
CDR3aa: CSGGSFEQFF